A selection of T cell receptor beta chains follows, all from one sample in a study of T cells in tuberculosis. Sequenced by immunoSEQ multiplex PCR; TCRdb stores in-frame clones only, minus some. The table has tens of thousands of clones, about 92% seen once. Sequencing was performed on PBMCs, taken at tuberculosis diagnosis. The source of these receptors is an adult with tuberculosis. Some clones in this sample may be carry-over from other donors' samples. Each CDR3 is given with its conserved first and last residue. Each record gives: J gene, V gene, D gene, clone size, CDR3 protein, CDR3 DNA. The D gene is left open where the match is weak. Clone size is stated in some rows and not others, as once, few, many or a class when expanded.

>TRBJ2-2|TRBV5-4|.|.
CASSLVGSHTGELFF
TGTGCCAGCAGCTTGGTGGGCAGTCACACCGGGGAGCTGTTTTTT
>TRBJ1-5|TRBV6-5|.|.
CASSVNQPQHF
TGTGCCAGCAGTGTAAATCAGCCCCAGCATTTT
>TRBJ2-7|TRBV4-2|TRBD2|.
CASSQLGLAGGRSAEQYF
TGTGCCAGCAGCCAATTAGGACTAGCGGGGGGGAGGTCGGCCGAGCAGTACTTC
>TRBJ1-6|TRBV4-1|.|.
CASRKSSGGNSPLHF
TGCGCCAGCAGAAAATCATCCGGGGGAAATTCACCCCTCCACTTT
>TRBJ1-6|TRBV6-5|TRBD1|.
CASSYEDRGLAPLHF
TGTGCCAGCAGTTACGAGGACAGGGGGCTAGCACCCCTCCACTTT
>TRBJ2-2|TRBV10-3|TRBD2|.
CASDPGGTGELFF
TGTGCCTCCGATCCGGGGGGAACCGGGGAGCTGTTTTTT
>TRBJ2-7|TRBV5-1|.|.
CASSLAWGQGYEQYF
TGCGCCAGCAGCTTGGCCTGGGGCCAGGGCTACGAGCAGTACTTC
>TRBJ2-3|TRBV5-6|.|.
CASSYTPGVATDTQYF
TGTGCCAGCAGCTATACTCCCGGGGTGGCAACAGATACGCAGTATTTT
>TRBJ1-5|TRBV7-6|.|.
CASSLGVGGNQPQHF
TGTGCCAGCAGCTTAGGGGTGGGAGGCAATCAGCCCCAGCATTTT
>TRBJ2-3|TRBV7-8|.|.
CASSLVSQVYASTDTQYF
TGTGCCAGCAGCTTAGTCTCACAGGTCTATGCTAGCACAGATACGCAGTATTTT
>TRBJ2-1|TRBV7-3|.|.
CASSPNSDGSSYNEQFF
TGTGCCAGCAGCCCAAACTCGGACGGGAGCTCCTACAATGAGCAGTTCTTC
>TRBJ2-6|TRBV19|TRBD1|few
CASSKDRGSGANVLTF
TGTGCCAGTAGTAAGGACAGGGGCTCTGGGGCCAACGTCCTGACTTTC
>TRBJ2-7|TRBV6-1|TRBD1|.
CGTGDVEQYF
TGTGGGACAGGGGACGTCGAGCAGTACTTC
>TRBJ1-3|TRBV5-4|TRBD1|.
CASSKGQIGSNTIYF
TGTGCCAGCAGCAAGGGACAGATTGGTAGTAACACCATATATTTT
>TRBJ2-7|TRBV6-1|.|.
CASSELQGGFTKQYF
TGTGCCAGCAGTGAACTACAGGGAGGGTTCACGAAGCAGTACTTC
>TRBJ2-5|TRBV19|.|.
CASSKLGLQETQYF
TGTGCCAGTAGTAAGTTGGGACTGCAAGAGACCCAGTACTTC
>TRBJ2-6|TRBV7-2|TRBD1|.
CASRSGTEMTSGANVLTF
TGTGCCAGCAGATCCGGGACAGAGATGACCTCTGGGGCCAACGTCCTGACTTTC
>TRBJ1-5|TRBV18|TRBD1|.
CASSKGTVGLSNQPQHF
TGTGCCAGCTCAAAGGGGACAGTAGGGCTTAGCAATCAGCCCCAGCATTTT
>TRBJ2-4|TRBV7-2|TRBD2|.
CASSFSGGAPVAKNIQYF
TGTGCCAGCAGCTTTAGCGGGGGGGCCCCCGTAGCCAAAAACATTCAGTACTTC
>TRBJ1-6|TRBV6-5|.|.
CASSSPGVDSPLHF
TGTGCCAGCAGCTCACCAGGGGTTGATTCACCCCTCCACTTT
>TRBJ2-3|TRBV6-4|.|.
CASSIKGPRGTDTQYF
TGTGCCAGCAGCATTAAGGGGCCTAGGGGCACAGATACGCAGTATTTT
>TRBJ2-4|TRBV5-8|.|.
CASSWAGTGNIQYF
TGTGCCAGCAGCTGGGCGGGGACTGGAAACATTCAGTACTTC
>TRBJ1-5|TRBV27|.|.
CASSLSGVQPQHF
TGTGCCAGCAGTTTATCCGGGGTTCAGCCCCAGCATTTT
>TRBJ2-7|TRBV6-5|TRBD1|.
CASSTGVEQYF
TGTGCCAGCAGCACAGGGGTCGAGCAGTACTTC
>TRBJ2-2|TRBV5-1|.|once
CASSSSIVNTGELFF
TGCGCCAGCAGTTCCTCGATAGTGAACACCGGGGAGCTGTTTTTT
>TRBJ1-2|TRBV29-1|TRBD1|.
CSVGVGTGGIGSYGYTF
TGCAGCGTTGGGGTGGGGACAGGGGGGATTGGGAGCTATGGCTACACCTTC
>TRBJ1-2|TRBV27|TRBD1|.
CASSARQGASYGYTF
TGTGCCAGCAGTGCCCGACAGGGGGCTAGCTATGGCTACACCTTC
>TRBJ2-3|TRBV7-6|TRBD2|.
CASSPTGGRADTQYF
TGTGCCAGCAGCCCCACGGGGGGGCGAGCAGATACGCAGTATTTT
>TRBJ2-1|TRBV9|TRBD1|.
CASTPTRQGPLWSSYNEQFF
TGTGCCAGCACCCCTACACGACAGGGCCCCTTATGGAGCTCCTACAATGAGCAGTTCTTC
>TRBJ2-2|TRBV11-2|TRBD2|once
CASSSLVGGGGELFF
TGTGCCAGCAGCTCCCTCGTGGGGGGGGGCGGGGAGCTGTTTTTT
>TRBJ1-4|TRBV19|TRBD1|.
CASSMRTGGDEKLFF
TGTGCCAGTAGTATGCGGACAGGGGGAGATGAAAAACTGTTTTTT
>TRBJ2-3|TRBV5-1|.|.
CASSLGEITDTQYF
TGCGCCAGCAGCCTCGGGGAAATCACAGATACGCAGTATTTT
>TRBJ1-1|TRBV7-2|.|.
CASSLTQEAFF
TGTGCCAGCAGCTTAACACAAGAAGCTTTCTTT
>TRBJ2-7|TRBV18|.|once
CASSPTKGREYEQYF
TGTGCCAGCTCACCGACTAAAGGAAGGGAGTACGAGCAGTACTTC
>TRBJ1-5|TRBV11-2|.|.
CASSKGGAGSNQPQHF
TGTGCCAGCAGTAAAGGCGGGGCGGGGAGCAATCAGCCCCAGCATTTT
>TRBJ1-2|TRBV6-4|TRBD1|.
CASRAGTGYYTF
TGTGCCAGCAGGGCCGGGACAGGGTACTACACCTTC
>TRBJ2-7|TRBV7-2|TRBD1|.
CASSTRRTGSHEQYF
TGTGCCAGCAGCACACGGAGGACAGGGTCCCACGAGCAGTACTTC
>TRBJ1-2|TRBV19|TRBD1|.
CASRTHSGTEDGYTF
TGTGCCAGTAGAACCCACTCCGGGACAGAGGATGGCTACACCTTC
>TRBJ2-1|TRBV7-2|TRBD2|once
CASSLNIGRGGTYNEQFF
TGTGCCAGCAGCTTAAATATAGGGCGGGGAGGGACCTACAATGAGCAGTTCTTC
>TRBJ2-4|TRBV18|.|.
CASSPTSRPNIQYF
TGTGCCAGCTCACCTACTAGCCGCCCAAACATTCAGTACTTC